This T cell receptor beta chain was sequenced during a study of T cell responses to AZD1222 COVID-19 vaccine. Second-dose recipients at about 4 or about 12 weeks were treated as one pooled group. Clones were read by immunoSEQ multiplex PCR, and TCRdb kept only the in-frame ones, dropping some. Of 70,000 to 95,000 clones listed, roughly nine tenths are singletons. Notes on this clone: Its specificity is unknown.

The germline gives CDR1 SSHAT, CDR2 FNYEAQ (reference sequence). The CDR3 totals 14 residues. Study-level findings and limits: Reportedly, nearly half of unique spike TCRs recognized epitopes outside B.1.351/B.1.1.7 mutations. Sampled repertoires all dated from after the peak T cell response.

The receptor's source is an adult who received the AZD1222 COVID-19 vaccine. V gene TRBV7-7 combines with J gene TRBJ2-5, with a tentative D call TRBD2 (6 bases). The sequenced sample was peripheral blood, obtained 28 days after the second AZD1222 dose. CDR3 sequence reads: CASRRALGQETQYF. As DNA, the CDR3 is TGTGCTAGCCGGAGGGCGTTGGGGCAAGAGACCCAGTACTTC. Variable domain in full (rest from reference TRBV7-7 and TRBJ2-5): GAGVSQSPRYKVTKRGQDVTLRCDPISSHATLYWYQQALGQGPEFLTYFNYEAQPDKSGLPSDRFSAERPEGSISTLTIQRTEQRDSAMYRCASRRALGQETQYFGPGTRLLVL.